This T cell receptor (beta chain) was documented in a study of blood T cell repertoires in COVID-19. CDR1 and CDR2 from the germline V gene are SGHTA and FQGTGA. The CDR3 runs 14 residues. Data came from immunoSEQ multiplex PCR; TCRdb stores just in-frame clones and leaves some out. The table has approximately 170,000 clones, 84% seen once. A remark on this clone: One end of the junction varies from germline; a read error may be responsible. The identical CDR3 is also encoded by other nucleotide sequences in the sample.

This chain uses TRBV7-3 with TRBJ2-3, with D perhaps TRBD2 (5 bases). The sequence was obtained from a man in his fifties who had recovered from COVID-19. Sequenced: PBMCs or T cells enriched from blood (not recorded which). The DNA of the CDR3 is TGTGCCAGCAGCTTATATTCTAGCACCGATACGCAGTATTTT. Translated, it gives CASSLYSSTDTQYF.